The 32 T cell receptor beta chains listed next were all sequenced from one sample in a study of cytotoxic CD8 clonotypes in ibrutinib-treated CLL. Some clones are missing from TCRdb's copy, which holds only in-frame ones; the method was immunoSEQ multiplex PCR. The sample has roughly 24,000 clones, 78% seen once; the top ten hold over 8%. The specimen comprised PBMCs, sampled before ibrutinib treatment. The receptor source for this set is a human donor with chronic lymphocytic leukemia.

The CDR3 nucleotides are TGTGCCAGCAGTGGGACCGCTAACAATCAGCCCCAGCATTTT. Residues: CASSGTANNQPQHF. J is TRBJ1-5 and V is TRBV6-1; no reliable D call. This CDR3 spans 14 amino acids. The V gene's germline CDR1 is MNHNS and CDR2 SASEGT. Trimming left V 4 bases short and J 3 bases short, with 10 bases between.

The chain uses TRBV6-5 and TRBJ1-1; 11 bases map to TRBD1. The CDR3 has 16 residues. Germline V lookup: CDR1 MNHEY, CDR2 SVGAGI. V lost 4 bases and J lost 3; bases outside the gene matches: 7. CDR3 amino acids: CASSFLPGQGDTEAFF. For the CDR3, the DNA is TGTGCCAGCAGTTTCCTTCCGGGACAGGGGGACACTGAAGCTTTCTTT.

The chain couples TRBV27 to TRBJ2-5; D not resolved. Per the germline V gene, CDR1 is MNHEY and CDR2 is SMNVEV (reference sequence). Trimming took 5 bases from V and 1 from J, leaving 8 bases between them. The CDR3 loop spans 13 amino acids. The CDR3 sequence is CASSPAAQETQYF. The CDR3 region has the DNA TGTGCCAGCAGTCCCGCCGCCCAAGAGACCCAGTACTTC.

This clone was detected a few times. The J gene is TRBJ2-7, the V gene TRBV6-4; a possible D gene is TRBD1 (6 bases). CDR3 length: 16 amino acids. The V and J ends lost 4 bases and 0 bases respectively, with 16 bases between them. Germline V CDR1 and CDR2: MRHNA, SNTAGT. In DNA form, the CDR3 reads TGTGCCAGCAGTGCCGCACAGGACAGAAGCTCCTACGAGCAGTACTTC. Translation: CASSAAQDRSSYEQYF.

This clone was detected a few times. The chain is built from TRBV2 and TRBJ2-7; possibly TRBD1 or TRBD2 for D (7 bases each). There are 13 residues in the CDR3. Trimming removed 8 bases at V and 4 bases at J, with 15 bases between. CDR1 is SNHLY and CDR2 is FYNNEI in the germline V gene. For the CDR3, the DNA is TGTGCCAGCTGTCTCCAGGGGGGGTACGAGCAGTACTTC. Translation: CASCLQGGYEQYF.

The rearrangement links TRBV5-1 to TRBJ2-2; D remains ambiguous. The length of the CDR3 is 13 residues. The ends were cut back, 1 base at V and 4 bases at J, with 5 bases in the middle. Germline loops: CDR1 SGHRS, CDR2 YFSETQ. Here the CDR3 DNA reads TGCGCCAGCAGCTTGCGCAGCACCGGGGAGCTGTTTTTT. It specifies CASSLRSTGELFF. Based on the CDR3 plus reference TRBV5-1 and TRBJ2-2, the full variable domain is KAGVTQTPRYLIKTRGQQVTLSCSPISGHRSVSWYQQTPGQGLQFLFEYFSETQRNKGNFPGRFSGRQFSNSRSEMNVSTLELGDSALYLCASSLRSTGELFFGEGSRLTVL.

The CDR3 spells CASSQEKRSWHGYTF. CDR3 in DNA: TGCGCCAGCAGCCAAGAAAAGAGGTCCTGGCATGGCTACACCTTC. The chain recombines TRBV4-3 with TRBJ1-2; D is undetermined. Trimming pared 0 bases from V and 6 bases from J, leaving 14 bases between. Germline CDR1 and CDR2: LGHNA and YSLEER. This CDR3 is 15 amino acids long.

The chain joins TRBV2 to TRBJ2-3, with TRBD1 as a possible D gene (5 bases). Germline V gene lookup returns CDR1 SNHLY and CDR2 FYNNEI. The V and J ends lost 11 bases and 4 bases respectively, with 16 bases between them. The CDR3 covers 13 residues. The chain's CDR3 is CAGQMSIPDTQYF. CDR3 DNA: TGTGCCGGACAAATGTCAATCCCAGATACGCAGTATTTT.

This clone showed up just once. The same CDR3 can be traced to other DNA sequences in this sample. The rearrangement links TRBV28 to TRBJ2-7; possibly TRBD1 for D (5 bases). The CDR3 contains 13 residues. The V and J ends lost 5 bases and 1 base respectively, with 9 bases between them. The germline V gene has CDR1 MDHEN and CDR2 SYDVKM. Here the CDR3 DNA reads TGTGCCAGCAGTATCGACAGTTCCTACGAGCAGTACTTC. Residues: CASSIDSSYEQYF.

This rearrangement joins TRBV6-6 to TRBJ2-1, with 10 bases lining up with TRBD2. V lost 6 bases, J lost 6 bases, and 11 bases stayed unmatched. CDR3 length equals 16 residues. The V gene's germline CDR1 is MNHNY and CDR2 SVGAGI (reference sequence). CDR3 loop: CASSRMVAGGSNEQFF. In DNA, the CDR3 is TGTGCCAGCAGCCGGATGGTAGCGGGAGGATCCAATGAGCAGTTCTTC.

This clone occurred once. The gene calls are TRBV5-1 and TRBJ1-3; 7 positions match TRBD1. CDR3 length equals 15 residues. Germline values: CDR1 SGHRS, CDR2 YFSETQ. V shed 0 bases and J 4 bases; nucleotides not matched to a gene: 4. The CDR3 DNA sequence: TGCGCCAGCAGCTTGGCCACAGGGGCCGGAAACACCATATATTTT. This translates into CASSLATGAGNTIYF.

The CDR3 spells CASSLDRAGEQYF. CDR3 bases: TGTGCCAGCAGCTTGGACAGGGCTGGCGAGCAGTACTTC. The chain recombines TRBV5-4 with TRBJ2-7, with a tentative D call TRBD1 (6 bases). The V gene lost 0 bases and the J gene lost 6 bases, with 10 bases spanning the gap. The CDR3 totals 13 residues. The V gene's germline CDR1 is SGHNT and CDR2 YYREEE (reference sequence).

The genes are TRBV29-1 and TRBJ2-5; 10 nucleotides match TRBD1. This CDR3 is 15 amino acids long. After removal of 2 bases from V and 3 bases from J, the junction contained 6 bases not matched to a gene. Germline CDR1 and CDR2: SQVTM and ANQGSEA. CDR3 loop: CSVEILGTGEETQYF. CDR3 DNA sequence: TGCAGCGTTGAAATATTGGGGACAGGGGAAGAGACCCAGTACTTC.

This rearrangement joins TRBV7-2 to TRBJ2-3; perhaps TRBD2 as D (5 bases). Between the trimmed V and J ends, which lost 0 bases and 5 bases, there was a span of 21 bases. CDR3 length: 18 amino acids. Germline lookup yields CDR1 SGHTA and CDR2 FQGNSA. CDR3 protein: CASSLAPPRAYIGDTQYF. CDR3 nucleotide sequence: TGTGCCAGCAGCTTAGCCCCCCCGCGGGCTTACATCGGAGATACGCAGTATTTT.

The V gene is TRBV18, the J gene TRBJ1-2, with 9 bases fitting TRBD1. The CDR3 sequence is 13 residues long. The V gene end was trimmed by 6 bases and the J gene end by 8 bases; junction bases not matched to a gene: 7. Germline assignment: CDR1 KGHSH and CDR2 LQKENI. CDR3 residues: CASSRTGEGGYTF. The CDR3 DNA is TGTGCCAGCTCGCGGACAGGGGAAGGCGGCTACACCTTC.

This chain connects TRBV19 to TRBJ1-2; D is uncertain. This CDR3 has 13 amino acids. V shed 7 bases and J shed 7 bases, with 16 bases lying between them. Germline assignment: CDR1 LNHDA and CDR2 SQIVND (reference sequence). The CDR3 spells CASNLGARTGYTF. CDR3 sequence (DNA): TGTGCCAGTAATCTGGGTGCGAGGACTGGCTACACCTTC.

This chain connects TRBV13 to TRBJ2-1; D perhaps matches TRBD2 (6 bases). The germline V gene encodes CDR1 PRHDT and CDR2 FYEKMQ (reference sequence). This CDR3 comprises 15 residues. V was cut by 5 bases and J by 6 bases, with 17 bases left in between. CDR3 sequence reads: CASSPREFSGNEQFF. The CDR3 DNA reads TGTGCCAGCAGCCCACGGGAGTTTTCTGGCAATGAGCAGTTCTTC.

This clone turned up a few times. This chain uses TRBV7-8 with TRBJ1-2, with a weak D call TRBD1 (5 bases). The CDR3 spans 14 residues. Trimming shortened V by 3 bases and J by 2 bases, and 10 bases separated the two germline ends. The germline V gene has CDR1 SGHVS and CDR2 FQNEAQ. The CDR3 is CASSFGRQNYGYTF. The DNA of the CDR3 is TGTGCCAGCAGCTTTGGGCGACAGAACTATGGCTACACCTTC.

The gene calls are TRBV6-6 and TRBJ1-3; D perhaps matches TRBD1 (5 bases). The CDR3 contains 14 residues. The V end lost 5 bases, the J end lost 4 bases, and 12 bases lay between the germline ends. Germline CDR1 is MNHNY and CDR2 is SVGAGI (reference sequence). This chain's CDR3 is CASSPLGLGNTIYF. As DNA, the CDR3 is TGTGCCAGCAGTCCACTGGGACTGGGAAACACCATATATTTT.

This clone was picked up one time. The chain uses TRBV2 and TRBJ2-1; TRBD2 aligns across 7 bases. Germline-derived CDR1 and CDR2 are SNHLY and FYNNEI. The ends lost 2 bases at V and 5 bases at J; junction bases unmatched: 6. The CDR3 has 15 amino acids. CDR3 loop: CASSELAGVDNEQFF. The CDR3 DNA reads TGTGCCAGCAGTGAACTCGCGGGAGTGGACAATGAGCAGTTCTTC.

The chain joins TRBV10-2 to TRBJ1-3; D remains ambiguous. Trimming left V 3 bases short and J 0 bases short, with 9 bases between. The CDR3 consists of 15 residues. Germline V gene sequence: CDR1 WSHSY, CDR2 SAAADI. This chain's CDR3 is CASSDRGISGNTIYF. The DNA of the CDR3 is TGCGCCAGCAGTGACCGAGGAATCTCTGGAAACACCATATATTTT.

The V call is TRBV29-1, the J call TRBJ2-7; D is perhaps TRBD1 (5 bases). This CDR3 is 11 amino acids long. Looked up from germline, CDR1 is SQVTM and CDR2 is ANQGSEA. V was shortened by 5 bases and J by 5 bases, with 10 bases between the two germline ends. CDR3 nucleotide sequence: TGCAGCGTTTCAACCAGGGACGAGCAGTACTTC. It specifies CSVSTRDEQYF.

The V gene is TRBV19, the J gene TRBJ2-7; D is tentatively TRBD1 or TRBD2 (6 bases each). Germline V gene sequence: CDR1 LNHDA, CDR2 SQIVND (reference sequence). The V gene lost 10 bases and the J gene lost 1 base, with 17 bases spanning the gap. The CDR3 sequence is 14 residues long. The DNA for the CDR3 is TGTGCCACCGGGACTGGAGGGGGTTCCTACGAGCAGTACTTC. Protein product: CATGTGGGSYEQYF.

The V gene is TRBV7-6, the J gene TRBJ2-2; a weak D match, TRBD2 (5 bases). Trimming pared 1 base from V and 3 bases from J, leaving 12 bases between. The CDR3 runs 16 residues. Germline V gene lookup returns CDR1 SGHVS and CDR2 FNYEAQ. The DNA of the CDR3 is TGTGCCAGCAGCTTAGTACCGGGAAGAGACACCGGGGAGCTGTTTTTT. Translation gives CASSLVPGRDTGELFF. Complete variable domain (other parts from reference TRBV7-6 and TRBJ2-2): GAGVSQSPRYKVTKRGQDVALRCDPISGHVSLYWYRQALGQGPEFLTYFNYEAQQDKSGLPNDRFSAERPEGSISTLTIQRTEQRDSAMYRCASSLVPGRDTGELFFGEGSRLTVL.

The chain employs TRBV10-3 and TRBJ1-4; D is ambiguous. CDR1 is ENHRY, CDR2 SYGVKD, per germline. The V end was cut by 0 bases, the J end by 8 bases, with 4 bases between. The CDR3 consists of 12 residues. CDR3 residues: CAISESREKLFF. The CDR3 DNA reads as TGTGCCATCAGTGAGTCAAGGGAAAAACTGTTTTTT.

Written as DNA, the CDR3 is TGCGCCAGCAACCCGGGACCCCAGCATTTT. Translating it yields CASNPGPQHF. The V gene is TRBV10-1, the J gene TRBJ1-5; the D is unclear. Trimming removed 7 bases at V and 10 bases at J, with 8 bases between. CDR3 length: 10 amino acids. Looked up from germline, CDR1 is WNHNN and CDR2 is SYGVQD (reference sequence).

The V and J genes are TRBV6-5 and TRBJ2-6; D remains ambiguous. There are 15 residues in the CDR3. V was cut by 3 bases and J by 4 bases, with 10 bases left in between. Germline lookup yields CDR1 MNHEY and CDR2 SVGAGI. CDR3 protein: CASSYNSRGANVLTF. The CDR3 DNA is TGTGCCAGCAGTTATAACTCCCGAGGGGCCAACGTCCTGACTTTC.

This rearrangement joins TRBV7-9 to TRBJ2-1; 11 positions match TRBD2. Germline CDR1 SEHNR, CDR2 FQNEAQ (reference sequence). V lost 5 bases and J lost 6; bases outside the gene matches: 12. This CDR3 has 17 residues. The CDR3 here is CASSPFSGRAGGNEQFF. CDR3 in DNA: TGTGCCAGCAGCCCCTTTAGCGGGAGGGCGGGGGGCAATGAGCAGTTCTTC.

This clone was found once. This chain uses TRBV10-2 with TRBJ2-1; 16 nucleotides line up with TRBD2. Germline V lookup: CDR1 WSHSY, CDR2 SAAADI. V lost 3 bases, J lost 6 bases, and 11 bases stayed unmatched. CDR3 length equals 19 residues. DNA for the CDR3: TGCGCCAGCAGTGAAGGGCGGGCAGGGACTAGCGGGAGGGCCAATGAGCAGTTCTTC. Protein: CASSEGRAGTSGRANEQFF.

The CDR3 region has the DNA TGTGCCAGCAGCTTAAAGGAGGTTCAGTACTTC. Protein product: CASSLKEVQYF. The genes are TRBV7-2 and TRBJ2-7, with a tentative D call TRBD2 (5 bases). V lost 2 bases and J 10 bases, leaving 9 bases between the germline ends. Germline V CDR1 and CDR2: SGHTA, FQGNSA. The CDR3 is 11 residues long. The full variable domain, rest sourced from reference TRBV7-2 and TRBJ2-7, is GAGVSQSPSNKVTEKGKDVELRCDPISGHTALYWYRQSLGQGLEFLIYFQGNSAPDKSGLPSDRFSAERTGGSVSTLTIQRTQQEDSAVYLCASSLKEVQYFGPGTRLTVT.

The V gene is TRBV28, the J gene TRBJ2-4; a possible D gene is TRBD1 (6 bases). CDR1 is MDHEN, CDR2 SYDVKM, per germline. CDR3 length: 13 amino acids. V shed 8 bases and J shed 10 bases, with 18 bases lying between them. The DNA for the CDR3 is TGTGCCAGCGGAACGACAGGTCGCCAAATTCAGTACTTC. This gives the protein CASGTTGRQIQYF.

The chain has TRBV9 and TRBJ2-7; D not certain. There are 14 residues in the CDR3. Germline loops: CDR1 SGDLS, CDR2 YYNGEE. Deletions cut 0 bases from V and 4 bases from J, with 11 bases between. The CDR3 loop is CASSVALVGYEQYF. In DNA form, the CDR3 reads TGTGCCAGCAGCGTAGCCCTGGTCGGTTACGAGCAGTACTTC.